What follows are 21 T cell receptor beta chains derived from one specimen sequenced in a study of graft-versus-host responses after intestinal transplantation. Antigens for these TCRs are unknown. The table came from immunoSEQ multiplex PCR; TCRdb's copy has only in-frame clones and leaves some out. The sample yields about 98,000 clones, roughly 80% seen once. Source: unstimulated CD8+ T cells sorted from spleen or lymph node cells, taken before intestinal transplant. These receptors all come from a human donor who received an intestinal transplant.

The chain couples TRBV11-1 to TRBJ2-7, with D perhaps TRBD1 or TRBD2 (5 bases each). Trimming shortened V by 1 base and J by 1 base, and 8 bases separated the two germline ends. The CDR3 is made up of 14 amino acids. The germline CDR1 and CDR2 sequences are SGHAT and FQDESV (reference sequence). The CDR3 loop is CASSLVGPSYEQYF. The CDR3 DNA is TGTGCCAGCAGCTTAGTGGGACCTTCCTACGAGCAGTACTTC.

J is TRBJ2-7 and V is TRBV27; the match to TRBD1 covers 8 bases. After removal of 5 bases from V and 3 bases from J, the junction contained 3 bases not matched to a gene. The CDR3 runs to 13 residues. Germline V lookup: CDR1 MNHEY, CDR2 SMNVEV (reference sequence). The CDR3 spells CASSPGGHYEQYF. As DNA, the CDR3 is TGTGCCAGCAGTCCAGGGGGCCACTACGAGCAGTACTTC.

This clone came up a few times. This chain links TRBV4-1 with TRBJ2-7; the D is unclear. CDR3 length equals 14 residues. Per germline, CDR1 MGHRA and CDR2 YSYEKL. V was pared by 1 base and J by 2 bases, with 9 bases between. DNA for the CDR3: TGCGCCAGCAGCCAAGCGGTCGGTACCTACGAGCAGTACTTC. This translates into CASSQAVGTYEQYF.

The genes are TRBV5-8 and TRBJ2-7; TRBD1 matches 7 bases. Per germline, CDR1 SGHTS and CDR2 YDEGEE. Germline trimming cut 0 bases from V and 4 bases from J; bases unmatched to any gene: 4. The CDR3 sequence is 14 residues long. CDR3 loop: CASSLGTGPYEQYF. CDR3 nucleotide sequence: TGTGCCAGCAGCTTGGGGACAGGACCATACGAGCAGTACTTC.

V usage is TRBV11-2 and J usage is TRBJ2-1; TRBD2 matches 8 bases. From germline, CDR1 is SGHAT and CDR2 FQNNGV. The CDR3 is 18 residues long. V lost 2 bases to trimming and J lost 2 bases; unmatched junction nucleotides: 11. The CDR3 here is CASSLPEAGAGAYNEQFF. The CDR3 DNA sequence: TGTGCCAGCAGCTTACCCGAGGCCGGAGCGGGGGCCTACAATGAGCAGTTCTTC.

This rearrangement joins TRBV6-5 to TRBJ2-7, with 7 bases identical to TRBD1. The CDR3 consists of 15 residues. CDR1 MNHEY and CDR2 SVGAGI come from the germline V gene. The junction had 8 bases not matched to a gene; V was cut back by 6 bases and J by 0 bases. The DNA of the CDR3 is TGTGCCAGCAGGTTATGGACAGGCTCCTCCTACGAGCAGTACTTC. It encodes CASRLWTGSSYEQYF.

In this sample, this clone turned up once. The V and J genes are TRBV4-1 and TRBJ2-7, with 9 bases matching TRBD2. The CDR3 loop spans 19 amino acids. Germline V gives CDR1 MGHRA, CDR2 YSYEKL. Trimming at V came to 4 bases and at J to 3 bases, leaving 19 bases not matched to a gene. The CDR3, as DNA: TGCGCCAGCAGCCTCCTGGGCCTTAGCGGGGGCCTGGACCACTACGAGCAGTACTTC. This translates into CASSLLGLSGGLDHYEQYF.

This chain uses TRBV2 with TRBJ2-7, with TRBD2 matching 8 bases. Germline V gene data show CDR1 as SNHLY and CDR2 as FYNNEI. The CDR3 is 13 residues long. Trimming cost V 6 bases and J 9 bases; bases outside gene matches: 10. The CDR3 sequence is CASSDWTSRGQYF. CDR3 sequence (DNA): TGTGCCAGCAGCGATTGGACTAGCCGTGGGCAGTACTTC.

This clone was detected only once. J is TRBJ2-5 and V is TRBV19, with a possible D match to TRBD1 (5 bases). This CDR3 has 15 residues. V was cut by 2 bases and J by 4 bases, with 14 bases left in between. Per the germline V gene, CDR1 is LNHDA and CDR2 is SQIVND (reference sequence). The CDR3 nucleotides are TGTGCCAGTAGTATATATCAGGGATTTGGAGAGACCCAGTACTTC. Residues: CASSIYQGFGETQYF.

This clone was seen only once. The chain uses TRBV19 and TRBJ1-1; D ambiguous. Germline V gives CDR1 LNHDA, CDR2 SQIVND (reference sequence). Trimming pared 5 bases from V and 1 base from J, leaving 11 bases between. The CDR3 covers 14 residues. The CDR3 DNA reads TGTGCCAGTAGTTTCGCAGCCCGGAACACTGAAGCTTTCTTT. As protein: CASSFAARNTEAFF.

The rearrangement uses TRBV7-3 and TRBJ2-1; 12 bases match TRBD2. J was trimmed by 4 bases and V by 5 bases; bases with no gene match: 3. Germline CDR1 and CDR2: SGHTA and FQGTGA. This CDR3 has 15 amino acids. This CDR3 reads CASSPGLAGYNEQFF. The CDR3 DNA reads TGTGCCAGCAGCCCCGGACTAGCGGGATACAATGAGCAGTTCTTC.

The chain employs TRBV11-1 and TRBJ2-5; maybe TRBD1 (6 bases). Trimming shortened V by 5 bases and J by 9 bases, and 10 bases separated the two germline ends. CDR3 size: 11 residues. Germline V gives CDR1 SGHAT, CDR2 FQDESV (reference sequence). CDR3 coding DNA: TGTGCCAGCAGCCCGTCAGGGGCCCAGTACTTC. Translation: CASSPSGAQYF.

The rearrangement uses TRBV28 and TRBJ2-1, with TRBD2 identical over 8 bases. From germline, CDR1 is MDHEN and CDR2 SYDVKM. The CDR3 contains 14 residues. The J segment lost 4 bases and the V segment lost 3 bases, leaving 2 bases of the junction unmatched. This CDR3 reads CASSFTSGYNEQFF. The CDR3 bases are TGTGCCAGCAGTTTTACTAGCGGATACAATGAGCAGTTCTTC.

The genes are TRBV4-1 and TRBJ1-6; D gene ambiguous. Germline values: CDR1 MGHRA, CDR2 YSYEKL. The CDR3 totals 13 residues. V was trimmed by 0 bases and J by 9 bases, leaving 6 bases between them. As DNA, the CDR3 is TGCGCCAGCAGCCAAGACCCCCTTTCACCCCTCCACTTT. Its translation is CASSQDPLSPLHF.

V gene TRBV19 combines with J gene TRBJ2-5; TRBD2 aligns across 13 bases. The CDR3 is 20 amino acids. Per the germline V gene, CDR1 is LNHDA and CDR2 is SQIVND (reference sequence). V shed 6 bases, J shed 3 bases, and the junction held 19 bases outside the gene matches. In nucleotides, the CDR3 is TGTGCCAGTAGCATCCAACTCCCGGGACTAGCGGGAATGGGGGAAGAGACCCAGTACTTC. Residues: CASSIQLPGLAGMGEETQYF.

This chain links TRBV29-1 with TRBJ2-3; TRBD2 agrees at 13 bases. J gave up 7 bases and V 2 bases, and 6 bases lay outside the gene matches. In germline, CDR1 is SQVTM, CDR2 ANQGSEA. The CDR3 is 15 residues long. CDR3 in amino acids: CSVERTSGSSYTQYF. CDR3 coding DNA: TGCAGCGTTGAAAGGACTAGCGGGAGTTCATATACGCAGTATTTT.

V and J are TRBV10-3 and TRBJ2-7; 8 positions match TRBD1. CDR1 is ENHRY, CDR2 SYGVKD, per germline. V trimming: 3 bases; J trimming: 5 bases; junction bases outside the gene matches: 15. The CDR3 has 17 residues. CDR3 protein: CAISDFSSDRAVNEQYF. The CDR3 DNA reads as TGTGCCATCAGTGATTTTAGTTCGGACAGGGCGGTTAACGAGCAGTACTTC.

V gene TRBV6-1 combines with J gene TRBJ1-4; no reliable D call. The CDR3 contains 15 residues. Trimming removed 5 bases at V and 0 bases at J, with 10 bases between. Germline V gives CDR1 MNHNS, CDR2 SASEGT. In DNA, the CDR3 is TGTGCCAGCAGTCTAAGCACAGCAACTAATGAAAAACTGTTTTTT. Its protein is CASSLSTATNEKLFF.

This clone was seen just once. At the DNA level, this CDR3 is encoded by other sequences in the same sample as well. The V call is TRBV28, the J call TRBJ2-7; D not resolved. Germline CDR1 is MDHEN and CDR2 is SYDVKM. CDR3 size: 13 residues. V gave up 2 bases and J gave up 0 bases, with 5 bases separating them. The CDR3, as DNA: TGTGCCAGCAGTTTAGGGGTCTCCTACGAGCAGTACTTC. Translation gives CASSLGVSYEQYF.

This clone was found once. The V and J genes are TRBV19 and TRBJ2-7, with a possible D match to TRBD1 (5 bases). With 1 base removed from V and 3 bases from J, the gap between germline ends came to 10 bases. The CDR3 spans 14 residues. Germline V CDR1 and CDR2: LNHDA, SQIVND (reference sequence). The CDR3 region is CASSIAGPYYEQYF. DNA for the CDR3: TGTGCCAGTAGTATAGCAGGGCCATACTACGAGCAGTACTTC.

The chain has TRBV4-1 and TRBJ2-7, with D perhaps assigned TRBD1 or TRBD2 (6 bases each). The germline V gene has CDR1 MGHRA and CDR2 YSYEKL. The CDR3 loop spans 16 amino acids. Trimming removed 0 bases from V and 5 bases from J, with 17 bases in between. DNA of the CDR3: TGCGCCAGCAGCCAAGATCGGGGGCCTAGATGGGACGAGCAGTACTTC. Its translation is CASSQDRGPRWDEQYF.